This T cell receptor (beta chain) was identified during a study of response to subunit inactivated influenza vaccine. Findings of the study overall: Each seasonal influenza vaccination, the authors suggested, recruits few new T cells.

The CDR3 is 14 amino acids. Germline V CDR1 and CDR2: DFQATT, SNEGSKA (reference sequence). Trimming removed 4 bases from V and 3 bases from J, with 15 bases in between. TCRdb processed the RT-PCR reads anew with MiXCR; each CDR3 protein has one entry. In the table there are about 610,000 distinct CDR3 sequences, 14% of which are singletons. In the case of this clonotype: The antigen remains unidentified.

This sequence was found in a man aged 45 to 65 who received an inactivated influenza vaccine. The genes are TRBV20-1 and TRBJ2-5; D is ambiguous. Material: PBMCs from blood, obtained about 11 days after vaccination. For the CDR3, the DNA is TGCAGTGCTACCCTTACAATAACCGAAGAGACCCAGTACTTC. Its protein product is CSATLTITEETQYF.